Here is one T cell receptor (beta chain) with its context. The germline V gene has CDR1 SGHTA and CDR2 FQGNSA. The CDR3 totals 12 residues. V lost 9 bases, J lost 8 bases, and 16 bases lay in between. Generated by immunoSEQ multiplex PCR, the TCRdb table keeps only in-frame clones and is missing some. The repertoire holds more than 550,000 clones, with approximately 85% as singletons. The data were taken from a study of shared T cell receptors in the human thymus. These data were also filed under a second study, of human thymus T cells. That source notes: Donation came from healthy Finnish infants having corrective surgery for congenital heart defects. Resections obtained during corrective heart surgery supplied the thymus tissue. Gene usage for V and J segments appeared biased in thymic and blood repertoires. Among unrelated individuals, related research reported thymic repertoires that overlapped highly.

Sample: thymocytes. This TCR derives from a girl in the first two years of life with a congenital heart defect. The rearrangement links TRBV7-2 to TRBJ1-2, with D maybe TRBD1 (6 bases). CDR3 in DNA: TGTGCCAGTAGTCGGGGGGCGGGAGGCTACACCTTC. Encoded protein: CASSRGAGGYTF.